Given below is one T cell receptor beta chain in context. Its antigen remains unknown. This specimen comes from a study of T cell responses to AZD1222 COVID-19 vaccine. Study-wide context: Whether given at about 4 or about 12 weeks, second doses were pooled. Study conclusions and caveats: Nearly half of the spike-specific TCRs reportedly recognize variant regions that carry no mutations. Just a handful of AZD1222 recipients tested seropositive at baseline.

V gave up 0 bases and J gave up 0 bases; unmatched junction bases: 1. CDR3 length: 15 amino acids. The germline CDR1 and CDR2 sequences are SEHNR and FQNEAQ (reference sequence). TCRdb's copy holds only in-frame clones and misses some; the assay was immunoSEQ multiplex PCR. The data contain more than 110,000 clones, more than 85% of them singletons. This chain links TRBV7-9 with TRBJ2-7, with 8 bases lining up with TRBD2. The sequence came from an adult in good health. The source was peripheral blood, collected on day 0 of AZD1222 vaccination. CDR3 loop: CASSLASGVSYEQYF. The CDR3 coding sequence is TGTGCCAGCAGCTTAGCTAGCGGGGTCTCCTACGAGCAGTACTTC.